This section outlines one T cell receptor beta chain sequence together with its context. Its cognate antigen is unknown. The junction differs from germline at one of its ends, possibly a read error. This sample stems from a study of spatial heterogeneity in lung cancer. Study background: When available, follow-up PBMC samples taken a median of about two years after resection were sequenced. Fewer alpha-chain than beta-chain sequences were consistently detected.

Noted time point: blood at routine non-recurrence follow-up after resection. Whole RNA obtained from tumor, nontumor lung or frozen PBMC underwent sequencing without sorting. Study findings and constraints: Whereas they appeared in blood less at follow-up, ubiquitous expanded tumor TCRs appeared there more at resection.

Germline CDR1 reads MGHDK; CDR2 reads SYGVNS. The CDR3 spans 16 residues. TCRdb reprocessed the 5' RACE reads via MiXCR and lists one record per CDR3 protein. Among under 20,000 distinct CDR3 sequences listed, more than 8.5% were seen once. This clonotype originated in a female donor with early-stage non-small cell lung cancer. V usage is TRBV25-1 and J usage is TRBJ1-1; D is possibly TRBD1 (6 bases). This sample comprised PBMCs, obtained at follow-up. DNA for the CDR3: TGTGCCAGCAGTGAAGGTATACAGGGAATGAACACTGAAGCTCTCTTT. This codes for CASSEGIQGMNTEALF. Full variable domain (missing parts from reference TRBV25-1 and TRBJ1-1): EADIYQTPRYLVIGTGKKITLECSQTMGHDKMYWYQQDPGMELHLIHYSYGVNSTEKGDLSSESTVSRIRTEHFPLTLESARPSHTSQYLCASSEGIQGMNTEALFGQGTRLTVV.